What follows is one TCR beta chain and its context. What this receptor recognizes is not known. No much larger clonotype is one base removed from it; base qualities were not supplied. The data were taken from a study of blood T cells in healthy people across ages (dated by TCRdb to 2013 to 2016). For context, the study as a whole: Template switching captured roughly one uniquely barcoded TCR beta cDNA molecule per two T cells in model experiments. Age-related changes in TCR beta repertoire diversity were measured in the study by deep sequencing normalized with unique cDNA molecular identifiers. The study analyzed two additional independent replicas of 1 million unique cDNA reads from the same blood draw for two donors, one aged 18 to 30 and one aged 80 or older. The donors were split into four age groups: young (average 16 years), middle-aged (39), aged (more than 55) and long-lived (about 82). Results the study describes overall, beyond this receptor: Because donor CMV infection status was unknown, age-related changes in expanded clonotypes were potentially confounded. Observed TCR beta diversity correlated strongly with the percentage of naive T cells measured by flow cytometry. Conclusive comparison of naive and antigen-experienced compartments was prevented by the profiling of bulk unsorted PBMCs. Observed TCR beta diversity per million T cells fell roughly linearly with age, and a significant reduction was already apparent by age around 40. Compared with the aged group, the long-lived group had more naive CD4+ T cells, fewer expanded clones and increased TCR diversity, suggesting age selection. Estimates of total diversity based on one million sequenced T cells were considered lower bounds and underestimates.

Library creation used 5' RACE. The run used an Illumina HiSeq 2500. The second PCR ran for roughly 7 to 12 cycles and used a J-beta primer mix along with a sample-barcoded 5' primer. A unique molecular identifier was introduced onto each TCR beta cDNA molecule by a template-switch 5' adaptor carrying 12 random nucleotides. Each sample yielded at least 3 million CDR3-containing paired-end reads. First-strand cDNA was synthesized from all RNA with the Mint cDNA synthesis kit, primed by a TRBC-specific oligonucleotide. Following uracil-DNA glycosylase treatment, all cDNA underwent a first 18-cycle PCR with the universal primers M1SS and BC2_uni_R. Processing in the source paper ran as follows. Normalization of each sample was performed by random selection of 1 million high-quality reads, each carrying a distinct molecular identifier. Reads with shared molecular identifiers were discarded instead of being binned into consensus sequences. MiTCR, run with a Q25 quality threshold and the strictest error-elimination algorithm, handled CDR3 identification, clonotype clustering and error correction. A nonparametric unseen species model using Euler transformation provided a lower-bound estimate of total TCR beta diversity. TCRdb applied fastp at Q25 and MiXCR to the public reads, then kept only in-frame beta chains. Every entry covers one CDR3 protein and lists the most common genes and DNA from its rows. The V and J calls come from TCRdb's annotation, not from the publication. This sample lists more than 1,000,000 distinct CDR3 sequences; under 30% were detected once. The ten largest make up 0.75% of the sample.

The CDR3, from cysteine to phenylalanine, totals 14 residues. The DNA shown is the 42-base CDR3, in frame from base 1. V drops 7 bases and J drops 7 bases, leaving 18 bases in between. Donors were under 40 systemically healthy Caucasian individuals from Russia aged 6 to 90 years. Roughly 10 milliliters of peripheral blood were drawn from each donor into EDTA-treated Vacutainer tubes. Ficoll-Paque density-gradient centrifugation was used to isolate PBMCs, with at least 6.5 million per sample. Total RNA was extracted from PBMCs with Trizol reagent, with at least 5 micrograms obtained per sample. For every donor, flow cytometry on a PBMC aliquot measured the percentage of naive CD45RAhigh/CD27high T cells. The same data also went into a second study, on T cells of mothers and their children. Reported in the second study: The donors were nine systemically healthy Caucasian individuals, made up of three mothers and their six children. cDNA synthesis consumed the entire amount of extracted RNA, loaded at approximately 1.6 ug RNA in each 15 ul reaction. Sample barcodes and 2-4 random nucleotides were added via the M1S primer in the second PCR. Each mother yielded over 8 million TCR beta CDR3 reads and each child some 3 million reads. In both related and unrelated pairs, thymic selection shapes the output of TCR recombination in a similar way, with inherited differences having only a minor effect. Normalized repertoire overlap was always found to be slightly, but never significantly, higher in related mother-child pairs than in unrelated mother-child pairs. Persistent microchimeric T cell clones were not detected, at a sensitivity of about 99 clones per million clonotypes. To look for features that set related mother-child pairs apart from unrelated individuals, the researchers ran deep NGS to compare the TCR beta repertoires of mothers and children. On average, the children were roughly 10 +/- 4 years old, while the mothers were about 40 +/- 4 years old. Libraries were sequenced on Illumina HiSeq 2000 with 100+100 nt paired-end reads after adapter ligation with NEBNext reagents. To prevent cross-contamination, the mother and child libraries were prepared one month apart and sequenced in separate runs. For each donor, somewhere between roughly 450,000 and 2,100,000 distinct TCR beta clonotypes were identified. Naive TCR beta clonotypes were estimated from low-frequency clonotypes matched to each donor's FACS-determined naive share, without sorting.

The chain couples TRBV12-3 or TRBV12-4 to TRBJ2-3, with a weak D call of TRBD1 (6 bases match). Source material: blood. The clonotype comes from a girl aged 2 to 9 in good health. DNA sequence: TGTGCCAGCACCCTGAGGACAGACCCTAATACGCAGTATTTT. The translation is CASTLRTDPNTQYF.